The 7 T cell receptor beta chains listed next were all sequenced from one sample in a study of cytomegalovirus exposure and HLA in healthy donors. Researchers ran the PCR with 60 Vbeta and 13 Jbeta primers. TCRdb's table, derived via immunoSEQ multiplex PCR, lists solely in-frame clones and lacks some. The sample yields approximately 270,000 clones, about four fifths seen once. Sequenced material: PBMCs. These receptors were taken from a girl aged 2 to 9 in good health and CMV-seronegative.

Remarks on this clone: The same CDR3 arises from other DNA sequences in this sample as well. The chain recombines TRBV27 with TRBJ2-1; D remains ambiguous. The CDR3 extends over 13 amino acids. The germline V and J ends were trimmed by 3 bases and 4 bases, with 7 bases remaining between them. Germline CDR1 is MNHEY and CDR2 is SMNVEV (reference sequence). CDR3 in amino acids: CASSLVRYNEQFF. The CDR3 nucleotides read TGTGCCAGCAGTTTGGTGCGATACAATGAGCAGTTCTTC.

The count of this clone is one. The chain carries TRBV7-2 and TRBJ1-2; D not certain. This CDR3 has 15 residues. Germline V gene sequence: CDR1 SGHTA, CDR2 FQGNSA. The V and J ends lost 1 base and 0 bases respectively, with 9 bases between them. The CDR3 DNA sequence: TGTGCCAGCAGCTTAGGATTCAGAACTAACTATGGCTACACCTTC. This sequence encodes CASSLGFRTNYGYTF.

In DNA, the CDR3 is TGTGCCTGGAGTGGAGACCGAGGCGGTCAGCCCCAGCATTTT. Translation: CAWSGDRGGQPQHF. The rearrangement links TRBV30 to TRBJ1-5; D is unresolved. The germline V gene encodes CDR1 GTSNPN and CDR2 SVGIG (reference sequence). This CDR3 region has 14 residues. The V and J ends lost 1 base and 6 bases respectively, with 13 bases between them.

The chain couples TRBV6-6 to TRBJ2-6; D is unresolved. The CDR3 covers 16 residues. Looked up from germline, CDR1 is MNHNY and CDR2 is SVGAGI (reference sequence). The ends were cut back, 6 bases at V and 0 bases at J, with 12 bases in the middle. The CDR3 DNA reads as TGTGCCAGCAGGCCACGCGGTCACTCTGGGGCCAACGTCCTGACTTTC. Translation: CASRPRGHSGANVLTF.

This chain joins TRBV7-3 and TRBJ1-2, with D hard to call. The germline gives CDR1 SGHTA, CDR2 FQGTGA. Trimming left V 1 base short and J 8 bases short, with 11 bases between. This CDR3 is built from 13 residues. The CDR3 is CASSLIGVGGYTF. CDR3 coding DNA: TGTGCCAGCAGCTTAATCGGGGTCGGGGGCTACACCTTC.

The chain carries TRBV7-9 and TRBJ2-5, with D unclear. The J call is in doubt because the DNA end fits TRBJ2-7 better. The CDR3 covers 12 residues. Germline loops: CDR1 SEHNR, CDR2 FQNEAQ (reference sequence). The CDR3 here is CASSLIAHEQYF. CDR3 in DNA: TGTGCCAGCAGCTTGATTGCCCACGAGCAGTACTTC.

The genes are TRBV5-1 and TRBJ2-1, with D possibly TRBD2 on 5 matching bases. The CDR3 runs 15 residues. Per germline, CDR1 SGHRS and CDR2 YFSETQ. The V end was cut by 0 bases, the J end by 3 bases, with 10 bases between. CDR3 amino acids: CASSLAVGGYNEQFF. CDR3 nucleotide sequence: TGCGCCAGCAGCTTGGCCGTTGGAGGCTACAATGAGCAGTTCTTC.